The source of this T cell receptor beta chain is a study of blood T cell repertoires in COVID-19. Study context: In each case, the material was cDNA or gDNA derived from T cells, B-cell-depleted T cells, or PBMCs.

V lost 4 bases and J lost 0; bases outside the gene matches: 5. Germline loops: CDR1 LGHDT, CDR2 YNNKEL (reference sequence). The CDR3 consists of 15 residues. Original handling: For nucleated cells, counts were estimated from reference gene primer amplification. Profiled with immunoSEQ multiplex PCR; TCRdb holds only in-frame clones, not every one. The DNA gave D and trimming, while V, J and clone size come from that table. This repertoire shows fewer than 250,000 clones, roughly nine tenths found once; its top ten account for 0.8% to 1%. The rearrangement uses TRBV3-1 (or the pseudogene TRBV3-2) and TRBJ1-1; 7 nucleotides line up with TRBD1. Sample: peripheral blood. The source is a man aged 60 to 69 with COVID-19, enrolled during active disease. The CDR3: CASSLGTVMNTEAFF. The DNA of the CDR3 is TGTGCCAGCAGCCTCGGGACAGTCATGAACACTGAAGCTTTCTTT.